Each of the 27 T cell receptor beta chains below was sequenced from the same sample in a study of OX40 agonist ivuxolimab in advanced cancers. Generated by immunoSEQ multiplex PCR, the TCRdb table keeps only in-frame clones and is missing some. The table has 60,000 to 75,000 clones, about 91% seen once. The sample in question was CD4+ or CD8+ T cells sorted from blood, obtained in a trial of the OX40 agonist ivuxolimab. The receptors stem from an adult with an advanced solid tumor such as melanoma, head and neck, liver or kidney cancer.

The V call is TRBV5-4, the J call TRBJ2-6, with TRBD2 as a possible D gene (5 bases). The CDR3 spans 16 residues. Germline-derived CDR1 and CDR2 are SGHNT and YYREEE (reference sequence). Trimming took off 0 bases at V and 3 bases at J, with 10 bases between the two ends. This CDR3 reads CASSLGGGIGANVLTF. The CDR3 DNA is TGTGCCAGCAGCTTGGGAGGAGGTATTGGGGCCAACGTCCTGACTTTC.

The chain joins TRBV10-2 to TRBJ2-7; 9 nucleotides agree with TRBD2. V shed 8 bases and J 5 bases; nucleotides not matched to a gene: 13. From germline, CDR1 is WSHSY and CDR2 SAAADI. This CDR3 has 15 residues. As DNA, the CDR3 is TGCGCCAGCGGCCCCCTTGCGGGAGGGCCCCACGAGCAGTACTTC. It specifies CASGPLAGGPHEQYF.

This chain uses TRBV28 with TRBJ2-5, with 8 positions matching TRBD1. The ends lost 4 bases at V and 3 bases at J; junction bases unmatched: 4. The CDR3 contains 14 residues. The germline gives CDR1 MDHEN, CDR2 SYDVKM. The CDR3 is CASSSPTGEETQYF. The CDR3 DNA reads TGTGCCAGCAGTTCCCCGACAGGGGAAGAGACCCAGTACTTC.

The chain couples TRBV5-4 to TRBJ2-3, with 7 bases lining up with TRBD2. V was pared by 2 bases and J by 3 bases, with 6 bases of the junction left unmatched. CDR1 is SGHNT, CDR2 YYREEE, per germline (reference sequence). The CDR3 is made up of 15 amino acids. CDR3 bases: TGTGCCAGCAGCTTTCGGGGGAGGGCGACAGATACGCAGTATTTT. Translating gives CASSFRGRATDTQYF.

The chain joins TRBV30 to TRBJ1-2, with D maybe TRBD1 (5 bases). The germline CDR1 and CDR2 sequences are GTSNPN and SVGIG (reference sequence). The CDR3 totals 14 residues. Trimming took 8 bases from V and 1 from J, leaving 17 bases between them. The chain's CDR3 is CAVHGAELNYGYTF. The CDR3 nucleotides read TGTGCCGTTCACGGGGCAGAACTTAACTATGGCTACACCTTC.

The chain combines TRBV2 with TRBJ1-4; D possibly corresponds to TRBD1 (6 bases). Germline values: CDR1 SNHLY, CDR2 FYNNEI. V was clipped by 5 bases and J by 3 bases, with 13 bases between them. CDR3 length: 15 residues. As DNA, the CDR3 is TGTGCCAGCAGTCTTCGGGAGGGGGCTAATGAAAAACTGTTTTTT. Translated: CASSLREGANEKLFF.

This clone was recorded once. The rearrangement links TRBV28 to TRBJ1-2; D is uncertain. The V gene's germline CDR1 is MDHEN and CDR2 SYDVKM. The CDR3 consists of 11 residues. Trimming removed 2 bases from V and 6 bases from J, with 4 bases in between. Written as DNA, the CDR3 is TGTGCCAGCAGTTTAAACCATGGCTACACCTTC. It is translated as CASSLNHGYTF.

V and J are TRBV6-5 and TRBJ1-2; D is uncertain. Deletions cut 5 bases from V and 4 bases from J, with 14 bases between. Germline lookup yields CDR1 MNHEY and CDR2 SVGAGI. This CDR3 spans 14 amino acids. CDR3 in amino acids: CASSKGPASYGYTF. The DNA of the CDR3 is TGTGCCAGCAGTAAAGGACCGGCCTCCTATGGCTACACCTTC.

This chain joins TRBV9 and TRBJ1-1; TRBD1 matches 7 bases. The CDR3 contains 14 residues. J gave up 1 base and V 3 bases, and 3 bases lay outside the gene matches. In germline, CDR1 is SGDLS, CDR2 YYNGEE. CDR3 sequence (DNA): TGTGCCAGCAGCGCGGGACAGCAGAACACTGAAGCTTTCTTT. This encodes CASSAGQQNTEAFF.

The genes are TRBV7-9 and TRBJ2-1; weak D call: TRBD1 (5 bases). The V end was cut by 5 bases, the J end by 0 bases, with 17 bases between. The germline CDR1 and CDR2 sequences are SEHNR and FQNEAQ (reference sequence). CDR3 length: 17 amino acids. CDR3 in amino acids: CASSTGAGSPSYNEQFF. The CDR3 DNA is TGTGCCAGCAGCACAGGAGCCGGGTCCCCCTCCTACAATGAGCAGTTCTTC.

The gene calls are TRBV30 and TRBJ1-2; D gene uncertain. Trimming took off 1 base at V and 8 bases at J, with 8 bases between the two ends. The CDR3 covers 11 residues. From germline, CDR1 is GTSNPN and CDR2 SVGIG (reference sequence). CDR3 sequence (DNA): TGTGCCTGGAGTGCATCCGGCGGCTACACCTTC. Encoded protein: CAWSASGGYTF.

This chain joins TRBV7-2 and TRBJ2-3; D gene uncertain. This CDR3 has 16 residues. Germline lookup yields CDR1 SGHTA and CDR2 FQGNSA. V lost 2 bases to trimming and J lost 5 bases, with 17 bases between them. Written as DNA, the CDR3 is TGTGCCAGCAGCTTAATGGCTAGTCTGGGTGGAGATACGCAGTATTTT. Amino acids: CASSLMASLGGDTQYF.

V gene TRBV7-3 combines with J gene TRBJ2-1; no reliable D call. The CDR3 totals 13 residues. Germline V gene data show CDR1 as SGHTA and CDR2 as FQGTGA. V was trimmed by 5 bases and J by 0 bases, leaving 5 bases between them. The CDR3 sequence: CASSMGSYNEQFF. CDR3 sequence (DNA): TGTGCCAGCAGCATGGGCTCCTACAATGAGCAGTTCTTC. The variable domain in full, completed from reference TRBV7-3 and TRBJ2-1, reads GAGVSQTPSNKVTEKGKYVELRCDPISGHTALYWYRQSLGQGPEFLIYFQGTGAADDSGLPNDRFFAVRPEGSVSTLKIQRTERGDSAVYLCASSMGSYNEQFFGPGTRLTVL.

V is TRBV10-3 and J is TRBJ2-6; 9 positions match TRBD1. Germline V gene sequence: CDR1 ENHRY, CDR2 SYGVKD. CDR3 length equals 17 residues. V lost 6 bases, J lost 0 bases, and 6 bases stayed unmatched. The CDR3 coding sequence is TGTGCCATCAGACCGGGACAGGGTACCTCTGGGGCCAACGTCCTGACTTTC. Residues: CAIRPGQGTSGANVLTF.

V gene TRBV15 combines with J gene TRBJ2-7; D gene unclear. The CDR3 has 15 amino acids. V shed 0 bases and J shed 1 base, with 10 bases lying between them. Germline V gives CDR1 LNHNV, CDR2 YYDKDF (reference sequence). For the CDR3, the DNA is TGTGCCACCAGCAGAGAACTGGGCTTTTCCTACGAGCAGTACTTC. This gives the protein CATSRELGFSYEQYF.

The rearrangement links TRBV27 to TRBJ1-2, with D possibly being TRBD1 (6 bases). The CDR3 is made up of 14 amino acids. Germline CDR1 and CDR2: MNHEY and SMNVEV (reference sequence). Trimming stripped 2 bases from V and 6 bases from J, with 13 bases between. DNA of the CDR3: TGTGCCAGCAGTTTACGGGGGCCCAGGGATGGCTACACCTTC. This translates into CASSLRGPRDGYTF.

The rearrangement links TRBV10-3 to TRBJ2-1; 9 bases are shared with TRBD1. The V segment lost 8 bases and the J segment 5 bases; nucleotides outside the gene matches: 7. CDR1 is ENHRY, CDR2 SYGVKD, per germline. The length of the CDR3 is 14 residues. In nucleotides, the CDR3 is TGTGCCATCTCCGGGACAGGGAGGGACAATGAGCAGTTCTTC. Translating it yields CAISGTGRDNEQFF.

A single count supports this clone. The chain joins TRBV7-6 to TRBJ2-5, with no clear D. Trimming shortened V by 5 bases and J by 2 bases, and 12 bases separated the two germline ends. Germline-derived CDR1 and CDR2 are SGHVS and FNYEAQ. The CDR3 length is 14 residues. The CDR3 reads CASSLWQVQETQYF. CDR3 in DNA: TGTGCCAGCAGCCTATGGCAGGTACAAGAGACCCAGTACTTC.

V gene TRBV29-1 combines with J gene TRBJ2-7, with 8 positions matching TRBD2. CDR3 length: 17 residues. Germline loops: CDR1 SQVTM, CDR2 ANQGSEA. V lost 2 bases to trimming and J lost 3 bases; unmatched junction nucleotides: 15. The CDR3 DNA reads as TGCAGCGTTGAATTTCCCAGCGGGAGAATCGGGAGCTACGAGCAGTACTTC. Protein sequence: CSVEFPSGRIGSYEQYF.

In this sample, this clone turned up once. The chain carries TRBV5-1 and TRBJ2-2; D assignment may be TRBD1 or TRBD2 (5 bases each). The CDR3 runs 16 residues. Germline V gene sequence: CDR1 SGHRS, CDR2 YFSETQ. The V end was cut by 1 base, the J end by 0 bases, with 10 bases between. CDR3 in amino acids: CASSLFQGPNTGELFF. CDR3 nucleotides: TGCGCCAGCAGCTTGTTCCAGGGACCGAACACCGGGGAGCTGTTTTTT.

The V call is TRBV28, the J call TRBJ2-2; D not resolved. The V gene lost 6 bases and the J gene lost 3 bases, with 11 bases spanning the gap. This CDR3 is 14 amino acids long. CDR1 and CDR2 from the germline V gene are MDHEN and SYDVKM. The CDR3, as DNA: TGTGCCAGCAGCCAGTGGGTCGACACCGGGGAGCTGTTTTTT. It is translated as CASSQWVDTGELFF.

The chain is built from TRBV27 and TRBJ1-4, with D unresolved. CDR1 MNHEY and CDR2 SMNVEV come from the germline V gene (reference sequence). V lost 4 bases and J lost 4, with 13 bases in between. This CDR3 has 15 amino acids. DNA for the CDR3: TGTGCCAGCAGTTCCCGGACTTTCGGTAATGAAAAACTGTTTTTT. It encodes CASSSRTFGNEKLFF.

V gene TRBV5-1 combines with J gene TRBJ2-3; the D is unclear. Per germline, CDR1 SGHRS and CDR2 YFSETQ. The CDR3 contains 12 residues. V gave up 0 bases and J gave up 6 bases, with 5 bases separating them. DNA for the CDR3: TGCGCCAGCAGCTTGGCGTCCGATACGCAGTATTTT. Protein product: CASSLASDTQYF.

CDR3 DNA: TGTGCCAGCAGCGCAACCAGGGAAAATGAGCAGTTCTTC. It is translated as CASSATRENEQFF. This chain links TRBV9 with TRBJ2-1; a possible D gene is TRBD1 (5 bases). Trimming pared 3 bases from V and 7 bases from J, leaving 11 bases between. The CDR3 has 13 residues. The germline V gene encodes CDR1 SGDLS and CDR2 YYNGEE.

The chain joins TRBV7-2 to TRBJ2-3; perhaps TRBD1 as D (6 bases). Trimming stripped 5 bases from V and 4 bases from J, with 13 bases between. Germline assignment: CDR1 SGHTA and CDR2 FQGNSA. This CDR3 has 14 amino acids. The CDR3 reads CASSHTTGSDTQYF. The CDR3 DNA sequence: TGTGCCAGCAGCCATACGACAGGTTCAGATACGCAGTATTTT.

The chain links TRBV5-6 to TRBJ1-2; D not resolved. Germline V gene lookup returns CDR1 SGHDT and CDR2 YYEEEE. V was pared by 0 bases and J by 1 base, with 7 bases between. CDR3 length: 14 residues. CDR3 nucleotide sequence: TGTGCCAGCAGCTTGGTTCCAGATAACTATGGCTACACCTTC. It yields the protein CASSLVPDNYGYTF. Using reference TRBV5-6 and TRBJ1-2 for the parts outside the CDR3, the full variable domain is DAGVTQSPTHLIKTRGQQVTLRCSPKSGHDTVSWYQQALGQGPQFIFQYYEEEERQRGNFPDRFSGHQFPNYSSELNVNALLLGDSALYLCASSLVPDNYGYTFGSGTRLTVV.

This clone was seen just once. The CDR3 nucleotides are TGTGCCAGCAGCGTACTTACCGAGGGGGGGGAGGCTTTCTTT. This codes for CASSVLTEGGEAFF. The rearrangement links TRBV9 to TRBJ1-1; TRBD1 might be the D (6 bases). Germline CDR1 is SGDLS and CDR2 is YYNGEE. The CDR3 spans 14 residues. V was pared by 1 base and J by 11 bases, with 18 bases between. Full variable domain (missing parts from reference TRBV9 and TRBJ1-1): DSGVTQTPKHLITATGQRVTLRCSPRSGDLSVYWYQQSLDQGLQFLIQYYNGEERAKGNILERFSAQQFPDLHSELNLSSLELGDSALYFCASSVLTEGGEAFFGQGTRLTVV.